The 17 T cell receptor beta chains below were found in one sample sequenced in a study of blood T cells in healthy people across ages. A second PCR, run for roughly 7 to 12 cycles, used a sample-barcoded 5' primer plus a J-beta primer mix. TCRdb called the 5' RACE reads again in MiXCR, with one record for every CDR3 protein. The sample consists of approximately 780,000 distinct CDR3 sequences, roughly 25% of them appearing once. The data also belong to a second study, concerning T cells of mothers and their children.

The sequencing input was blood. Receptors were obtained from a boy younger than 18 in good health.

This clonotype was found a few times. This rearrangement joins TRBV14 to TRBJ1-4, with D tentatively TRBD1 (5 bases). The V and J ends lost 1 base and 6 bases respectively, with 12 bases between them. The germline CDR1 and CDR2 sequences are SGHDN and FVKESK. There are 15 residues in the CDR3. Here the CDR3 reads CASSQVGQPDEKLFF. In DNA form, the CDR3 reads TGTGCCAGCAGCCAAGTAGGACAACCGGATGAAAAACTGTTTTTT.

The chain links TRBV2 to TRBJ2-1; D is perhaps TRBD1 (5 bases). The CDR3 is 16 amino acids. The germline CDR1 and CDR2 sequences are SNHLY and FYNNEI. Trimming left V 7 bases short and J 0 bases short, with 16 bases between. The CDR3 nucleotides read TGTGCCAGCAAAACGACAGCCGCGAGCTCCTACAATGAGCAGTTCTTC. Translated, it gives CASKTTAASSYNEQFF.

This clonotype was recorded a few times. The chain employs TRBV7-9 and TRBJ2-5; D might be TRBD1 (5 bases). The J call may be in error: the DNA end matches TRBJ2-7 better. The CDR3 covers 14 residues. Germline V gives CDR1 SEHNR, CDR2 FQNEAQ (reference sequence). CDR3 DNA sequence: TGTGCCAGCAGCTTAAGTCAGGGTCCCTACGAGCAGTACTTC. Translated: CASSLSQGPYEQYF.

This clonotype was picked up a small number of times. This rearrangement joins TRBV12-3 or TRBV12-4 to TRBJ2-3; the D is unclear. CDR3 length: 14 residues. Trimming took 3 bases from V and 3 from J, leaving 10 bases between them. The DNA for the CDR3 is TGTGCCAGCAGTTTCGGGCCGTGGACAGATACGCAGTATTTT. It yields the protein CASSFGPWTDTQYF.

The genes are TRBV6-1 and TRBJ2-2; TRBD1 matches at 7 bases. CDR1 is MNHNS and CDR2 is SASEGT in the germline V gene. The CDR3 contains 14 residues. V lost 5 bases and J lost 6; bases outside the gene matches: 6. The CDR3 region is CASSRQGSAGELFF. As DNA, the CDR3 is TGTGCCAGCAGTCGACAGGGATCGGCCGGGGAGCTGTTTTTT.

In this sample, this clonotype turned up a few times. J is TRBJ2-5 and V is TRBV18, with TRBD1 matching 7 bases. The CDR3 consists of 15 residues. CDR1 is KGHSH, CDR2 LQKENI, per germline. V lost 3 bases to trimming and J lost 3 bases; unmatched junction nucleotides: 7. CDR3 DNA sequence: TGTGCCAGCTCACCCCGACAGGGAGTAAAAGAGACCCAGTACTTC. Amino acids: CASSPRQGVKETQYF.

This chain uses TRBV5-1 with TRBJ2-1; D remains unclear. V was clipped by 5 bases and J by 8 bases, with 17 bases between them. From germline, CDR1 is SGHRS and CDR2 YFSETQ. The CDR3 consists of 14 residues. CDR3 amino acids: CASRSVTQTDEQFF. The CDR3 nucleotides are TGCGCCAGCAGGTCGGTAACGCAGACGGATGAGCAGTTCTTC.

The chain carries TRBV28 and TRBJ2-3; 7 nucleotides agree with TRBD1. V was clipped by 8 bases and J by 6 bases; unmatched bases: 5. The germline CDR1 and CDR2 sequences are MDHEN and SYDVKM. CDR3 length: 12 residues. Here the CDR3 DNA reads TGTGCCAGCGCAACAGGGGCGGATACGCAGTATTTT. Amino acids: CASATGADTQYF.

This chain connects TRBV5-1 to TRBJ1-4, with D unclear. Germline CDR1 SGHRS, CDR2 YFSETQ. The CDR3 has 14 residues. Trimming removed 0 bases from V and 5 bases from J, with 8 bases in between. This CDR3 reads CASSLGDVNEKLFF. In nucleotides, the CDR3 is TGCGCCAGCAGCTTGGGGGATGTCAATGAAAAACTGTTTTTT.

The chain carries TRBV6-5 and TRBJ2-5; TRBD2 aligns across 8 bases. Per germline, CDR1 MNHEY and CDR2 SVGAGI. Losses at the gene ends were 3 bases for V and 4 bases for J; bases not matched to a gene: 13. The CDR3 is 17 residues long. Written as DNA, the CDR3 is TGTGCCAGCAGTTATTTGGCGGGGGGCCCAAATAGAGAGACCCAGTACTTC. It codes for CASSYLAGGPNRETQYF.

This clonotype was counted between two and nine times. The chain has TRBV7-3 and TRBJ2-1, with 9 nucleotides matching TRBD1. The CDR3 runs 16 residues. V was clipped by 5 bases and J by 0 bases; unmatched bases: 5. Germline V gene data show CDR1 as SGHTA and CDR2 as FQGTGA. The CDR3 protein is CASSRDRDSSYNEQFF. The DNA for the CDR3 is TGTGCCAGCAGCAGGGACAGGGATAGCTCCTACAATGAGCAGTTCTTC.

CDR3 sequence reads: CASSYSDASGGVEQYF. In nucleotides, the CDR3 is TGTGCCAGCAGTTACTCGGATGCTAGCGGGGGGGTCGAGCAGTACTTC. The chain couples TRBV6-5 to TRBJ2-7; 12 bases fit TRBD2. CDR1 and CDR2 from the germline V gene are MNHEY and SVGAGI. The length of the CDR3 is 16 residues. The V gene end was trimmed by 0 bases and the J gene end by 6 bases; junction bases not matched to a gene: 6.

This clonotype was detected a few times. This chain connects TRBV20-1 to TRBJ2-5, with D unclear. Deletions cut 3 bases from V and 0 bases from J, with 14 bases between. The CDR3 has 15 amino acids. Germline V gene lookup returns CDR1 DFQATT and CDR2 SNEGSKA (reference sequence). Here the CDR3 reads CSARGDTWYQETQYF. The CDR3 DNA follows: TGCAGTGCTAGGGGTGACACGTGGTACCAAGAGACCCAGTACTTC.

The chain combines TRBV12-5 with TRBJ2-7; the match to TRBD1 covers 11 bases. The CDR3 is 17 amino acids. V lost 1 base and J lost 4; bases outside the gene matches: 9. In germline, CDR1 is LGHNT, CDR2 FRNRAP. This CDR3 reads CASGLDPFGQGAYEQYF. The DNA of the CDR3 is TGTGCTAGTGGTTTGGACCCCTTCGGACAGGGGGCTTACGAGCAGTACTTC.

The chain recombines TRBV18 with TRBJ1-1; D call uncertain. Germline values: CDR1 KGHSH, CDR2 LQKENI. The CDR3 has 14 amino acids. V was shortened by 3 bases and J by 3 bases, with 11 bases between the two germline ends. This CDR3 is CASSPPLLDTEAFF. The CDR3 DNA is TGTGCCAGCTCACCCCCACTTTTGGACACTGAAGCTTTCTTT.

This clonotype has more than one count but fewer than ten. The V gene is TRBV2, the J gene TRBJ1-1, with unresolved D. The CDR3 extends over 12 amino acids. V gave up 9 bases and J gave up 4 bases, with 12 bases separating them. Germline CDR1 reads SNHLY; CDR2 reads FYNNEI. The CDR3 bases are TGTGCCAGGACGGAGGGTGGCACTGAAGCTTTCTTT. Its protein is CARTEGGTEAFF.

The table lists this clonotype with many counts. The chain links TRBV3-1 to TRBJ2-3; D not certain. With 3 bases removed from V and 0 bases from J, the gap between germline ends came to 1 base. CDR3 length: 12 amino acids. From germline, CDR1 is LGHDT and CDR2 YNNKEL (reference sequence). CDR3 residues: CASSHSTDTQYF. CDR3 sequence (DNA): TGTGCCAGCAGCCATAGCACAGATACGCAGTATTTT.